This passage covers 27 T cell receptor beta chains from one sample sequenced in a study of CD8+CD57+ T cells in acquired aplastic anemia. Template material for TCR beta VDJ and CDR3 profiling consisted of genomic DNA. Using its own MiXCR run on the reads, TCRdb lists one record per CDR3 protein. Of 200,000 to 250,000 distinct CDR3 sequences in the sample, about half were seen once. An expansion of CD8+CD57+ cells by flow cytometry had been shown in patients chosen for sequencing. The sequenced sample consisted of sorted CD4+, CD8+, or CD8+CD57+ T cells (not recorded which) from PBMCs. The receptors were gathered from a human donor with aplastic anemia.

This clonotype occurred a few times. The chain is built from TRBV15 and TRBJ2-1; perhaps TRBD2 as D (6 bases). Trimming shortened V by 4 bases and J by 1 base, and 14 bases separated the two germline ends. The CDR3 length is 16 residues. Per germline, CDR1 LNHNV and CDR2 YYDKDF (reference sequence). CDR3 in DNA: TGTGCCACCAGCACATCCGGGACTTATTCCTACAATGAGCAGTTCTTC. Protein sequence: CATSTSGTYSYNEQFF.

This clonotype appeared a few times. The CDR3 DNA follows: TGCGCCAGCAGCCAGACCAGCGAACCGACCTACGAGCAGTACTTC. This codes for CASSQTSEPTYEQYF. The chain combines TRBV4-1 with TRBJ2-7, with D unresolved. Germline V gene data show CDR1 as MGHRA and CDR2 as YSYEKL. The CDR3 extends over 15 amino acids. V shed 3 bases and J shed 2 bases, with 14 bases lying between them.

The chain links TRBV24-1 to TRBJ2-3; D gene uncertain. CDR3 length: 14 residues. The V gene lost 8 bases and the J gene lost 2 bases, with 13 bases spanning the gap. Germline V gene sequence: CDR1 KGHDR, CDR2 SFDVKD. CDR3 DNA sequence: TGTGCCACCAAGGATGGGGTTATCACAGATACGCAGTATTTT. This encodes CATKDGVITDTQYF.

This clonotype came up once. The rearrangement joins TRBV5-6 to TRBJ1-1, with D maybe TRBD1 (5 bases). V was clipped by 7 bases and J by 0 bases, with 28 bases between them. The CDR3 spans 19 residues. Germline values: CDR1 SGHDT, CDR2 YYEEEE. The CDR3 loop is CASGPLQSRGTSMNTEAFF. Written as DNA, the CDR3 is TGTGCCAGCGGCCCACTCCAATCCCGGGGCACTTCAATGAACACTGAAGCTTTCTTT.

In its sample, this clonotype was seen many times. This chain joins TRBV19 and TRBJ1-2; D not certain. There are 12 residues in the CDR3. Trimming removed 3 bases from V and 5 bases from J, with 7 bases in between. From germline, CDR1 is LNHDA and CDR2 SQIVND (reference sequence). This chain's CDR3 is CASSIEGYGYTF. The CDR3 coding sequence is TGTGCCAGTAGTATTGAGGGATATGGCTACACCTTC.

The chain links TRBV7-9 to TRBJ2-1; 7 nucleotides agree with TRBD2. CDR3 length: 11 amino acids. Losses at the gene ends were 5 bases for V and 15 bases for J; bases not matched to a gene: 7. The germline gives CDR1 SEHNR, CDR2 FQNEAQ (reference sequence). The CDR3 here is CASSQGLVVFF. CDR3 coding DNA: TGTGCCAGCAGCCAAGGACTAGTGGTGTTCTTC.

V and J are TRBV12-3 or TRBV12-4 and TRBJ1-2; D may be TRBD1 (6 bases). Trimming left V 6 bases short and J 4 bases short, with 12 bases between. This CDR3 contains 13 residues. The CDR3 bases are TGTGCCAGCAGGAGCGGACAGCGCTATGGCTACACCTTC. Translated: CASRSGQRYGYTF.

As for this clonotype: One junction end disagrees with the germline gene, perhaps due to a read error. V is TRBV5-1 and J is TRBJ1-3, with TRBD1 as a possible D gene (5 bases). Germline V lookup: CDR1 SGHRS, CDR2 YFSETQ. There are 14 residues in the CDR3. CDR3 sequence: CASSLGGSGNTIHF. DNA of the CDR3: TGCGCCAGCAGCTTGGGGGGCTCTGGAAACACCATACATTTT. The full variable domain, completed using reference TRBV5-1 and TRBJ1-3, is KAGVTQTPRYLIKTRGQQVTLSCSPISGHRSVSWYQQTPGQGLQFLFEYFSETQRNKGNFPGRFSGRQFSNSRSEMNVSTLELGDSALYLCASSLGGSGNTIHFGEGSWLTVV.

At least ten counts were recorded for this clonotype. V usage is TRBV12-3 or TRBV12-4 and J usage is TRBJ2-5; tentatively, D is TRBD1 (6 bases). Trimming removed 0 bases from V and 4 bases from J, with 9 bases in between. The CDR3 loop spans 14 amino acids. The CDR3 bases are TGTGCCAGCAGTTTAGCGGGGGCGCGAGAGACCCAGTACTTC. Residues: CASSLAGARETQYF.

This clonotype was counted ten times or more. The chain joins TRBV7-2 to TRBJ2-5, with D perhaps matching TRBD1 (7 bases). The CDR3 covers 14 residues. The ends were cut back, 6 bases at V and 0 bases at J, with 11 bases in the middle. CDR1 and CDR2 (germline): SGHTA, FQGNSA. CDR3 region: CASRPGGYQETQYF. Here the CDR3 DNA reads TGTGCCAGCAGACCAGGGGGGTACCAAGAGACCCAGTACTTC. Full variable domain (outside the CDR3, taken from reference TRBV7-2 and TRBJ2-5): GAGVSQSPSNKVTEKGKDVELRCDPISGHTALYWYRQSLGQGLEFLIYFQGNSAPDKSGLPSDRFSAERTGGSVSTLTIQRTQQEDSAVYLCASRPGGYQETQYFGPGTRLLVL.

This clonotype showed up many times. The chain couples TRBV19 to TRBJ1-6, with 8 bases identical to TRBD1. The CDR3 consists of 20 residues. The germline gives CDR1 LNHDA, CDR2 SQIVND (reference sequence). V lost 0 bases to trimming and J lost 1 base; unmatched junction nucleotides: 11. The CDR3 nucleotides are TGTGCCAGTAGTATAGACCCACCGGACAGGGCCCTATCCTATAATTCACCCCTCCACTTT. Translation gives CASSIDPPDRALSYNSPLHF.

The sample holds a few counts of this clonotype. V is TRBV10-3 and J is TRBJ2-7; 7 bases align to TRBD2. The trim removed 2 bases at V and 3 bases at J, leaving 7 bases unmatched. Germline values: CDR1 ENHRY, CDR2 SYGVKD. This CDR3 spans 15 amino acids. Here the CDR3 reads CAISETGTMSYEQYF. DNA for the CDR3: TGTGCCATCAGTGAGACCGGGACTATGAGCTACGAGCAGTACTTC.

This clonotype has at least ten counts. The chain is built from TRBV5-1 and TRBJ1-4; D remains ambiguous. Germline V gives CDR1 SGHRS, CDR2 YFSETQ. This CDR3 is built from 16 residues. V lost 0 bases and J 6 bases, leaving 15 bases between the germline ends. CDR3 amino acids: CASSLEVAVGYEKLFF. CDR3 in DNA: TGCGCCAGCAGCTTGGAAGTCGCGGTGGGTTATGAAAAACTGTTTTTT.

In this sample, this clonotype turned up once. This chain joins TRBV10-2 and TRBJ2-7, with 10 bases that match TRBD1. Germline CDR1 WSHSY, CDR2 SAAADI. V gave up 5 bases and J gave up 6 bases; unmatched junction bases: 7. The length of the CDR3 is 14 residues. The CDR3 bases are TGCGCCAGCAGTTTCGGGACAGGGGATAGCGAGCAGTACTTC. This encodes CASSFGTGDSEQYF.

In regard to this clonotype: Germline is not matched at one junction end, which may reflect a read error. CDR3 coding DNA: TGTGCCAGCAGCTTGGGGACTACCAATGAGCGGTTCTTC. This gives the protein CASSLGTTNERFF. The chain has TRBV5-4 and TRBJ2-1, with D maybe TRBD2 (6 bases). The CDR3 is 13 residues long. Germline V gene sequence: CDR1 SGHNT, CDR2 YYREEE (reference sequence).

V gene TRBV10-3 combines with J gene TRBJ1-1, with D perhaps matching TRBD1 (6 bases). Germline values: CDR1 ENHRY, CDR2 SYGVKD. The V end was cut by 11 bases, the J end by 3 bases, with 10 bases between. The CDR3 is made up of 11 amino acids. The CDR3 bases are TGTGCCGTAGGACAGCACACTGAAGCTTTCTTT. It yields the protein CAVGQHTEAFF.

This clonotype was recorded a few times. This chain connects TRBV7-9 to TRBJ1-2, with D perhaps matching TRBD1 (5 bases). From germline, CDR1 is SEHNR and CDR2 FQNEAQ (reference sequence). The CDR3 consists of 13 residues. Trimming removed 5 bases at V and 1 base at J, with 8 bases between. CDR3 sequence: CASSQTVNYGYTF. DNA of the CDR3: TGTGCCAGCAGCCAGACAGTTAACTATGGCTACACCTTC.

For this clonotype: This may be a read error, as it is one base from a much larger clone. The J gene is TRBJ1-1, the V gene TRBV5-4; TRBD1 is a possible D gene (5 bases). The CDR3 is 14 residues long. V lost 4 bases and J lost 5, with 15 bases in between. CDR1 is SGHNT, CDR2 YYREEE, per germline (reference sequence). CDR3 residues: CASSRRGSRTEAFF. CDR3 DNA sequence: TGTGCCAGCAGCCGAAGGGGCAGTAGGACTGAAGCTTTCTTT.

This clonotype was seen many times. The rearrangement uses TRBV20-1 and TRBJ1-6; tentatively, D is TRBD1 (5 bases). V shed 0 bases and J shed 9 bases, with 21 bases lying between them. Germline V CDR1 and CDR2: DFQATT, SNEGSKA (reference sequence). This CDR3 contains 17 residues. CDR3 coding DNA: TGCAGTGCTAGAGATGATGAGTTCAGGGAGGTCGGTTCACCCCTCCACTTT. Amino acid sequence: CSARDDEFREVGSPLHF.

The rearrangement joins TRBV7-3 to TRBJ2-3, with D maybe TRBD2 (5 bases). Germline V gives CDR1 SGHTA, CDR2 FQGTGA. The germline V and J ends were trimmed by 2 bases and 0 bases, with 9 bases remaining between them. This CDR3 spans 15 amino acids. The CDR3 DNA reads TGTGCCAGCAGCTTAGGTCCGGGGAGCACAGATACGCAGTATTTT. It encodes CASSLGPGSTDTQYF.

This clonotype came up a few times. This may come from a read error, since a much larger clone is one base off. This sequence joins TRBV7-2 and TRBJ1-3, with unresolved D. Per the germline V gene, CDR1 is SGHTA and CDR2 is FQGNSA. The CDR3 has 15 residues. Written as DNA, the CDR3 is TGTGCCAGCAGCTTAGAAAGTGCTAGTGGAAACACCACATATTTT. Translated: CASSLESASGNTTYF.

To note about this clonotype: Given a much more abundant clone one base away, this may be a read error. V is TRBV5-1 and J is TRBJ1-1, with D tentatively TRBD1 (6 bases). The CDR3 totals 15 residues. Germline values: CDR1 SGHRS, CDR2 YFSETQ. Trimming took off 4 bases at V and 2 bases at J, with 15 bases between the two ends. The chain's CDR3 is CASSHHGGGNTEAFF. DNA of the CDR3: TGCGCCAGCAGCCATCACGGAGGGGGAAACACTGAAGCTTTCTTT.

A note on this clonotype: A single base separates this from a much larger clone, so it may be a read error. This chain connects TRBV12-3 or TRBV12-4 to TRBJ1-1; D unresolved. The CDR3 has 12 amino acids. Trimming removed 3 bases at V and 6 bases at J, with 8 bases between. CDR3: CASSFFRAEAFF. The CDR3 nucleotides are TGTGCCAGCAGTTTTTTCCGCGCTGAAGCTTTCTTT.

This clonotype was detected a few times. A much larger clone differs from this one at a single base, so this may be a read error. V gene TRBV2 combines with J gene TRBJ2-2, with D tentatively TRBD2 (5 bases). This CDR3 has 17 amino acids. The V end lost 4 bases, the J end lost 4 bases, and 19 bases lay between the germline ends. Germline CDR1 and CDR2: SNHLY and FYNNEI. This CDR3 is CASSGGLVLGTTGELFF. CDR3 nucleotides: TGTGCCAGCAGTGGAGGACTTGTCCTTGGCACCACCGGGGAGCTGTTTTTT.

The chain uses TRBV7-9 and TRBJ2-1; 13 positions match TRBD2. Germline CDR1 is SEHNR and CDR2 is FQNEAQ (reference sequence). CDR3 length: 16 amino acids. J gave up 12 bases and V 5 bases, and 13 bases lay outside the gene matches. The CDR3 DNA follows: TGTGCCAGCAGCCCCTGGACTAGCGGGGGTACGGATACGCAGTTCTTC. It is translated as CASSPWTSGGTDTQFF.

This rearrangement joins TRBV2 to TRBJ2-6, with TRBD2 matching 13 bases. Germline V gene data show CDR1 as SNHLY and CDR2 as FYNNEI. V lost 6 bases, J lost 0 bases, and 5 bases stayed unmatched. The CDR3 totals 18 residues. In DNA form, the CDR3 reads TGTGCCAGCAGCTGGACTAGCGGGGGCCACTCTGGGGCCAACGTCCTGACTTTC. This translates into CASSWTSGGHSGANVLTF.

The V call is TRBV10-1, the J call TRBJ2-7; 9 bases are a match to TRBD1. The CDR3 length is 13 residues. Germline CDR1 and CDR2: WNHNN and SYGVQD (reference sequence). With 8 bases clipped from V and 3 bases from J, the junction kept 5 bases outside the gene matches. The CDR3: CASPDRGLYEQYF. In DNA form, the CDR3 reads TGCGCCAGCCCGGACAGGGGTCTCTACGAGCAGTACTTC.